The entry below describes one TCR beta chain. The data were taken from a study of cytomegalovirus exposure and HLA in healthy donors. Study-wide background: From donors who were HLA-typed, an early data release held around 85 million unique TCRs.

The PCR employed 60 Vbeta primers together with 13 Jbeta primers. Using immunoSEQ multiplex PCR, the repertoire was profiled, and TCRdb retains in-frame clones only, with some absent. The profile shows 90,000 to 140,000 clones, roughly 79% of them singletons. Germline loops: CDR1 SQVTM, CDR2 ANQGSEA. V was trimmed by 0 bases and J by 3 bases, leaving 18 bases between them. The CDR3 consists of 17 residues. Material for sequencing was PBMCs. V usage is TRBV29-1 and J usage is TRBJ2-1; weak D call: TRBD2 (7 bases). This clonotype was obtained from a male donor in good health and CMV-seronegative. The CDR3 loop reads CSVEDRGGQGYYNEQFF. CDR3 sequence (DNA): TGCAGCGTTGAAGATCGGGGAGGGCAGGGGTACTACAATGAGCAGTTCTTC.